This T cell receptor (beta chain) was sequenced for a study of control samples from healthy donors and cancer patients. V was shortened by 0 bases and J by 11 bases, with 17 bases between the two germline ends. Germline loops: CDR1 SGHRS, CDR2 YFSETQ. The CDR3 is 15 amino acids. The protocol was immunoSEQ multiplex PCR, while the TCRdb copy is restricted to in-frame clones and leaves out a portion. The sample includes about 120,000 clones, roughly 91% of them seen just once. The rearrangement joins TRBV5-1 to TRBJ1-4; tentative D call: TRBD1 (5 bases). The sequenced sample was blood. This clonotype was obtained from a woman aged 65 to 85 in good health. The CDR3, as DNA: TGCGCCAGCAGCTTGGGGGGCAGGGAAGAGGAGAAACTGTTTTTT. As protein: CASSLGGREEEKLFF. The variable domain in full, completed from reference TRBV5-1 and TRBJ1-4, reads KAGVTQTPRYLIKTRGQQVTLSCSPISGHRSVSWYQQTPGQGLQFLFEYFSETQRNKGNFPGRFSGRQFSNSRSEMNVSTLELGDSALYLCASSLGGREEEKLFFGSGTQLSVL.